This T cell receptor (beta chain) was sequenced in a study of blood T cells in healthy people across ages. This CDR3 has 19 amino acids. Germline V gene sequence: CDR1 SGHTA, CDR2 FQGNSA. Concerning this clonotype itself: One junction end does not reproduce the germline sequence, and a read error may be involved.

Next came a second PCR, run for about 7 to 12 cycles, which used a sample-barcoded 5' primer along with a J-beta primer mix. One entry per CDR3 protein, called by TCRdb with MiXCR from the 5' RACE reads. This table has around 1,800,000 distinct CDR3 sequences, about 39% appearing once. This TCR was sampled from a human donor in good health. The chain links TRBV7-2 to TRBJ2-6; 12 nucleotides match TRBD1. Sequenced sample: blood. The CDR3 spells CANSSPRGQGAPGANVLTF. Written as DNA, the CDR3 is TGTGCCAACAGCTCCCCTCGGGGACAGGGGGCTCCTGGGGCCAACGTCCTGACTTTC.